This T cell receptor beta chain was observed in a study of identical twins. Overall study results and limits: Some out-of-frame alpha sequences were shared by twins, and these showed excess low generation probability.

Healthy Caucasians supplied all donations. Turning to this clonotype: Its antigen remains unidentified.

TCRdb called the 5' RACE reads again in MiXCR, with one record for every CDR3 protein. The data contain some 1,600,000 distinct CDR3 sequences, about 32% of them singletons. The sequenced material came from cord blood. This TCR derives from a newborn girl in good health.

The CDR3 DNA follows: TGTGCCAGCGGCCTCGGGACTAGCGGGAAGTTCGGCAATGAGCAGTACTTC. This gives the protein CASGLGTSGKFGNEQYF. The chain is built from TRBV14 and TRBJ2-5; TRBD2 aligns across 13 bases. V was clipped by 8 bases and J by 11 bases; unmatched bases: 20. The CDR3 runs 17 residues. Germline values: CDR1 SGHDN, CDR2 FVKESK.